Following are 21 T cell receptor beta chains from one sample sequenced in a study of T-cell memory formation after mild COVID-19. A single record per CDR3 protein comes from TCRdb applying MiXCR to the 5' RACE reads. The sample contains 40,000 to 60,000 distinct CDR3 sequences, 9.5% to 15% of which appear only once. Input material: PBMCs or a T cell subset sorted from them (not recorded which). The source of these receptors is a man aged 18-30 years who had mild COVID-19 (a few samples of this study predate the infection). Cell type and time point are not known.

This clonotype was detected ten times or more. As DNA, the CDR3 is TGTGCCTGGAGTGTATACGAGAATTCACCCCTCCACTTT. Translation: CAWSVYENSPLHF. The chain links TRBV30 to TRBJ1-6; D gene uncertain. The germline CDR1 and CDR2 sequences are GTSNPN and SVGIG (reference sequence). V was cut by 0 bases and J by 7 bases, with 7 bases left in between. The CDR3 is made up of 13 amino acids.

This clonotype was seen a handful of times. V usage is TRBV20-1 and J usage is TRBJ2-1; D is possibly TRBD2 (7 bases). CDR3 length equals 17 residues. Germline-derived CDR1 and CDR2 are DFQATT and SNEGSKA (reference sequence). Trimming pared 2 bases from V and 7 bases from J, leaving 24 bases between. Here the CDR3 reads CSARPRVRGGLGNEQFF. CDR3 bases: TGCAGTGCTAGACCCCGAGTGAGGGGGGGCCTCGGGAATGAGCAGTTCTTC.

In this sample, this clonotype turned up a few times. The V call is TRBV7-9, the J call TRBJ1-1, with D possibly being TRBD1 (6 bases). Germline-derived CDR1 and CDR2 are SEHNR and FQNEAQ (reference sequence). V shed 2 bases and J shed 8 bases, with 12 bases lying between them. This CDR3 is built from 13 residues. The CDR3 bases are TGTGCCAGCAGCTTAATGTACAGGGAGGAAGCTTTCTTT. This gives the protein CASSLMYREEAFF.

This clonotype was detected a few times. V gene TRBV11-2 combines with J gene TRBJ2-3, with D tentatively TRBD2 (5 bases). The CDR3 is 13 amino acids. Deletions cut 5 bases from V and 6 bases from J, with 12 bases between. Germline V CDR1 and CDR2: SGHAT, FQNNGV. DNA of the CDR3: TGTGCCAGCAGCCGAGCGGTGTGGGATACGCAGTATTTT. It encodes CASSRAVWDTQYF.

This clonotype was picked up a small number of times. The chain uses TRBV7-2 and TRBJ2-3; weak D call: TRBD1 (6 bases). The V end lost 5 bases, the J end lost 0 bases, and 12 bases lay between the germline ends. Germline loops: CDR1 SGHTA, CDR2 FQGNSA. The CDR3 spans 15 residues. CDR3 bases: TGTGCCAGCAGCGTAGACAGGTCTAGCACAGATACGCAGTATTTT. Translated, it gives CASSVDRSSTDTQYF.

V usage is TRBV20-1 and J usage is TRBJ1-4, with unresolved D. Germline assignment: CDR1 DFQATT and CDR2 SNEGSKA (reference sequence). Trimming took 1 base from V and 6 from J, leaving 12 bases between them. This CDR3 has 14 amino acids. CDR3 amino acids: CSARGRPGYEKLFF. DNA for the CDR3: TGCAGTGCTAGAGGGCGCCCGGGCTATGAAAAACTGTTTTTT.

Ten or more counts support this clonotype. The chain has TRBV5-8 and TRBJ1-6; D uncertain. Trimming stripped 4 bases from V and 7 bases from J, with 12 bases between. Germline assignment: CDR1 SGHTS and CDR2 YDEGEE. The CDR3 loop spans 14 amino acids. In DNA, the CDR3 is TGTGCCAGCAGCCACGTGTACGGGAATTCACCCCTCCACTTT. Encoded protein: CASSHVYGNSPLHF.

This clonotype was detected only a few times. The chain couples TRBV6-2 or TRBV6-3 to TRBJ2-3; D is unclear. CDR3 size: 15 residues. Germline-derived CDR1 and CDR2 are MNHEY and SVGEGT. Trimming took 6 bases from V and 2 from J, leaving 15 bases between them. The CDR3 sequence is CASSHGPPTTDTQYF. CDR3 nucleotides: TGTGCCAGCAGCCACGGACCCCCGACCACAGATACGCAGTATTTT.

The V gene is TRBV12-3 or TRBV12-4, the J gene TRBJ1-1, with D hard to call. The V gene lost 3 bases and the J gene lost 6 bases, with 5 bases spanning the gap. This CDR3 comprises 11 residues. The DNA for the CDR3 is TGTGCCAGCAGTTTTGGGTCTGAAGCTTTCTTT. Translating gives CASSFGSEAFF.

By share, this clonotype ranks as medium-sized (0.01 to 0.1%). The chain uses TRBV6-6 and TRBJ2-5; a possible D gene is TRBD2 (7 bases). Germline CDR1 reads MNHNY; CDR2 reads SVGAGI (reference sequence). The CDR3 contains 15 residues. V was shortened by 7 bases and J by 5 bases, with 20 bases between the two germline ends. The CDR3, as DNA: TGTGCCAGCACTCAGCTCCCTAGGGGGGGGGAGACCCAGTACTTC. Protein: CASTQLPRGGETQYF.

This clonotype has at least ten counts. V is TRBV5-1 and J is TRBJ2-7, with D unclear. Trimming left V 0 bases short and J 5 bases short, with 9 bases between. This CDR3 comprises 13 residues. The V gene's germline CDR1 is SGHRS and CDR2 YFSETQ. This CDR3 is CASSLEIPDEQYF. In DNA, the CDR3 is TGCGCCAGCAGCTTGGAAATACCGGACGAGCAGTACTTC.

J is TRBJ2-1 and V is TRBV11-3; 7 nucleotides line up with TRBD2. The CDR3 has 14 residues. Per the germline V gene, CDR1 is SGHNT and CDR2 is YENEEA. The V segment lost 5 bases and the J segment 6 bases; nucleotides outside the gene matches: 7. CDR3 DNA: TGTGCCAGCAGCGCGCTTTCTAGCGGCAATGAGCAGTTCTTC. Protein sequence: CASSALSSGNEQFF. Complete variable domain (other parts from reference TRBV11-3 and TRBJ2-1): EAGVVQSPRYKIIEKKQPVAFWCNPISGHNTLYWYLQNLGQGPELLIRYENEEAVDDSQLPKDRFSAERLKGVDSTLKIQPAELGDSAVYLCASSALSSGNEQFFGPGTRLTVL.

This clonotype has just a few counts. V gene TRBV14 combines with J gene TRBJ2-3; D is ambiguous. Germline lookup yields CDR1 SGHDN and CDR2 FVKESK. The ends were cut back, 1 base at V and 1 base at J, with 9 bases in the middle. The CDR3 sequence is 15 residues long. CDR3 region: CASSQGFVGTDTQYF. CDR3 nucleotide sequence: TGTGCCAGCAGCCAAGGCTTTGTGGGCACAGATACGCAGTATTTT.

The rearrangement uses TRBV20-1 and TRBJ1-2; a weak D match, TRBD1 (5 bases). The CDR3 consists of 11 residues. Germline CDR1 and CDR2: DFQATT and SNEGSKA (reference sequence). Trimming took off 6 bases at V and 3 bases at J, with 8 bases between the two ends. The CDR3 sequence: CSAAQDYGYTF. CDR3 nucleotides: TGCAGTGCGGCACAGGACTATGGCTACACCTTC.

The chain recombines TRBV7-9 with TRBJ2-7; D perhaps matches TRBD2 (6 bases). Germline CDR1 is SEHNR and CDR2 is FQNEAQ (reference sequence). The CDR3 loop spans 15 amino acids. V was trimmed by 6 bases and J by 2 bases, leaving 17 bases between them. For the CDR3, the DNA is TGTGCCAGCAGTGTCGGCCGAGGACTACCCTACGAGCAGTACTTC. Protein sequence: CASSVGRGLPYEQYF.

This clonotype has a handful of counts. The chain links TRBV5-1 to TRBJ2-7; 7 nucleotides line up with TRBD1. The CDR3 covers 13 residues. The V segment lost 5 bases and the J segment 4 bases; nucleotides outside the gene matches: 6. The germline gives CDR1 SGHRS, CDR2 YFSETQ. The CDR3 region is CASSRGRGYEQYF. The CDR3 nucleotides are TGCGCCAGCAGTCGTGGCAGGGGGTACGAGCAGTACTTC.

This clonotype was recorded a few times. This chain joins TRBV3-1 and TRBJ2-5, with unresolved D. Germline CDR1 and CDR2: LGHDT and YNNKEL (reference sequence). V lost 0 bases, J lost 4 bases, and 9 bases lay in between. The CDR3 covers 14 residues. The CDR3 DNA sequence: TGTGCCAGCAGCCAAGATGGCAGACGAGAGACCCAGTACTTC. It translates to CASSQDGRRETQYF.

This clonotype has ten or more counts. V is TRBV12-3 or TRBV12-4 and J is TRBJ1-2; D perhaps matches TRBD1 (6 bases). V lost 2 bases to trimming and J lost 6 bases, with 16 bases between them. This CDR3 has 15 residues. As DNA, the CDR3 is TGTGCCAGCAGTTTATACAGGGTATGGGAGAATGGCTACACCTTC. Translated, it gives CASSLYRVWENGYTF.

This clonotype has a handful of counts. The chain carries TRBV7-9 and TRBJ1-2; 8 bases are a match to TRBD1. The CDR3 runs 14 residues. V trimming: 5 bases; J trimming: 8 bases; junction bases outside the gene matches: 10. Per the germline V gene, CDR1 is SEHNR and CDR2 is FQNEAQ (reference sequence). CDR3 DNA sequence: TGTGCCAGCAGCCCCCTGGGACAGGATGAAGGCTACACCTTC. This gives the protein CASSPLGQDEGYTF. Full variable domain (missing parts from reference TRBV7-9 and TRBJ1-2): DTGVSQNPRHKITKRGQNVTFRCDPISEHNRLYWYRQTLGQGPEFLTYFQNEAQLEKSRLLSDRFSAERPKGSFSTLEIQRTEQGDSAMYLCASSPLGQDEGYTFGSGTRLTVV.

The chain carries TRBV20-1 and TRBJ1-2; D call uncertain. The CDR3 extends over 15 amino acids. V shed 3 bases and J shed 7 bases, with 21 bases lying between them. Looked up from germline, CDR1 is DFQATT and CDR2 is SNEGSKA (reference sequence). The CDR3 sequence is CSASGGRRDLTGYTF. The CDR3 nucleotides read TGCAGTGCTAGTGGCGGGAGGAGGGATCTCACTGGCTACACCTTC.

This clonotype showed up just a few times. V is TRBV5-1 and J is TRBJ2-3, with 9 nucleotides matching TRBD2. Germline trimming cut 4 bases from V and 3 bases from J; bases unmatched to any gene: 9. In germline, CDR1 is SGHRS, CDR2 YFSETQ. The CDR3 length is 16 residues. CDR3 bases: TGCGCCAGCAGCACCTCCTTAGCGGGGGTAACAGATACGCAGTATTTT. Translation: CASSTSLAGVTDTQYF.